The following is a TCR beta chain sequence with its context. Which antigen it targets is not known. No much larger clone exists at a distance of one base, and base qualities are not known. Counted from cysteine to phenylalanine, this CDR3 has 15 amino acids. This entry keeps only the CDR3 DNA: 45 bases, framed from base 1. V loses 1 base of germline sequence and J loses 5 bases, and the interval between the two ends is 14 bases. Taken from the germline V gene (reference sequence), the CDR1 and CDR2 loops are LNHNV and YYDKDF. The sample belongs to a study of T cell repertoires in aging, cancer and after chemotherapy (dated by TCRdb to between 2018 and 2020). In the study overall: Donors spanned six age groups from 30 or younger to 70 or older, with at least three individuals per group. In the hematological group, paired pre- and post-chemotherapy samples were obtained from chronic lymphocytic leukemia patients treated with fludarabine- or bendamustine-based regimens. Roughly 9.6 million TCR reads were contained in the full dataset. To look at immunoaging and at how T cells reconstitute after chemotherapy, the study profiled TCR beta repertoires in peripheral blood from both healthy donors and cancer patients. Alongside some 96 healthy donors serving as a reference group, the cohort included some 210 cancer patients, of whom about 93 had hematological cancers and around 120 had solid cancers.

Instead of sorted cells or RNA, genomic DNA extracted from peripheral blood served as the source for amplifying TCR beta rearrangements. The full study reports these points: The authors noted that the repertoire data do not allow conclusions about immunological memory after chemotherapy. Declining TCR diversity with age in healthy donors was mainly explained by loss of richness; in cancer patients, loss of evenness also contributed. Median generation probability increased over the chemotherapy interval in both cancer cohorts, suggesting repertoire reconstitution through rebound thymic output. Lymphoid organ infiltration was present in hematological cancer patients, and this infiltration may itself impair thymic emigration or peripheral T cell expansion. Compared with age-matched healthy donors, untreated patients with either hematological or solid cancers had significantly lower TCR diversity in the blood along with higher clonality.

Rearranged TRB sequences spanning V, D and J segments were amplified by multiplex touch-down PCR using a mixed TRB-A/B primer pool. Illumina adapters and sample indices were attached to the amplicons in two consecutive PCR reactions using Phusion HS II polymerase. The amplicons were purified from gel with the NucleoSpin Gel and PCR Clean-up kit and then assessed with Qubit and an Agilent 2100 Bioanalyzer. The libraries were sequenced on an Illumina MiSeq with 600-cycle, single-indexed, paired-end runs. As for how the authors treated the data: MiXCR versions 2.12 and 3.0.5 were used to process TRB sequences. A clone was defined as each unique CDR3 nucleotide sequence, and only productive sequences supported by at least two reads were kept. The repertoire metrics were Shannon diversity, evenness, clonality (defined as one minus evenness), and alpha-parameterized diversity profiles covering alpha 0 to 5. The IGoR algorithm was used to compute generation probabilities of clones in paired pre- and post-chemotherapy samples. TCRdb redid the processing of the public reads, applying fastp at Q25 and MiXCR, and retained in-frame beta chains. One record per CDR3 amino acid sequence lists the most common genes and DNA. Here the V and J calls rest on TCRdb's processing, not on the authors' analysis. Here the sample has over 2,000 distinct CDR3 sequences; 59% occur a single time. The ten largest clones take up more than 65% of the sample.

This clonotype was sampled from a human donor with a blood cancer. The sequencing input was blood. The rearranged chain carries TRBV15 and TRBJ2-5, and TRBD2 may be the D gene, going by 7 matching bases. The DNA sequence reads TGTGCCACCAGCAGAGCGGGGGGCGGCCGGGAGACCCAGTACTTC. Its protein is CATSRAGGGRETQYF. Where the CDR3 stops, the reference TRBV15 and TRBJ2-5 genes take over; the full variable domain is DAMVIQNPRYQVTQFGKPVTLSCSQTLNHNVMYWYQQKSSQAPKLLFHYYDKDFNNEADTPDNFQSRRPNTSFCFLDIRSPGLGDTAMYLCATSRAGGGRETQYFGPGTRLLVL.